Following are 12 T cell receptor beta chains from one sample sequenced in a study of T cell repertoires in ileal Crohn's disease (dated by TCRdb to the late 2010s). Library prep was done by the immunoSEQ multiplex PCR assay. In TCRdb, the immuneACCESS table is reduced to in-frame sequences with V and J assigned. These tables do not hold every clone; where another copy was compared, an unresolved V gene accounts for under half, and the others remain unexplained. Within this sample are thousands of clones, with 60% to 80% of them counted one time only. The ten largest make up around 40% of the sample. The time point label corresponds to: proximal margin of the surgical specimen (macroscopically non-inflamed). Source material: ileal tissue. Receptors originate from an adult with Crohn's disease.

This chain links TRBV28 with TRBJ2-7; weak D call: TRBD1 (5 bases). Germline CDR1 and CDR2: MDHEN and SYDVKM. Trimming removed 6 bases at V and 2 bases at J, with 11 bases between. This CDR3 spans 13 amino acids. The CDR3 DNA follows: TGTGCCAGCAGCCCGACAGAGACCTACGAGCAGTACTTC. Its translation is CASSPTETYEQYF.

This clone was detected a few times. The CDR3 DNA sequence: TGTGCCAGCACCGCTTGGGCAGGGGGCGCGGGTGGCTACACCTTC. Its translation: CASTAWAGGAGGYTF. The chain carries TRBV27 and TRBJ1-2, with TRBD1 matching 8 bases. With 7 bases clipped from V and 7 bases from J, the junction kept 14 bases outside the gene matches. The CDR3 sequence is 15 residues long. CDR1 is MNHEY, CDR2 SMNVEV, per germline (reference sequence).

The chain combines TRBV29-1 with TRBJ2-1; TRBD2 is a possible D gene (6 bases). The CDR3 extends over 11 amino acids. V was cut by 4 bases and J by 7 bases, with 8 bases left in between. Germline CDR1 reads SQVTM; CDR2 reads ANQGSEA. CDR3 protein: CSVGAGNEQFF. The DNA of the CDR3 is TGCAGCGTTGGGGCGGGGAATGAGCAGTTCTTC.

CDR3 DNA sequence: TGTGCCAGCAGTGAAGTTGGGACAGGTGGCTACACCTTC. Translated, it gives CASSEVGTGGYTF. The chain links TRBV2 to TRBJ1-2; 8 bases line up with TRBD1. Germline V lookup: CDR1 SNHLY, CDR2 FYNNEI. CDR3 size: 13 residues. Trimming removed 1 base from V and 7 bases from J; junction bases left unmatched: 2.

By sample share, this clone is medium-sized. The CDR3 here is CASSQGRGNSPLHF. The CDR3, as DNA: TGTGCCAGCAGCCAAGGACGGGGGAATTCACCCCTCCACTTT. The genes are TRBV14 and TRBJ1-6, with D possibly being TRBD1 (5 bases). With 1 base removed from V and 7 bases from J, the gap between germline ends came to 8 bases. From germline, CDR1 is SGHDN and CDR2 FVKESK. This CDR3 is built from 14 residues.

V usage is TRBV5-1 and J usage is TRBJ2-2, with 7 bases fitting TRBD1. Germline V gene lookup returns CDR1 SGHRS and CDR2 YFSETQ. CDR3 length equals 17 residues. J gave up 3 bases and V 2 bases, and 10 bases lay outside the gene matches. Here the CDR3 reads CASSFSSGGKYTGELFF. CDR3 nucleotide sequence: TGCGCCAGCAGCTTCTCCTCAGGGGGTAAATACACCGGGGAGCTGTTTTTT.

The gene calls are TRBV7-3 and TRBJ1-2; D remains ambiguous. Trimming removed 1 base from V and 0 bases from J, with 9 bases in between. The CDR3 consists of 15 residues. Germline loops: CDR1 SGHTA, CDR2 FQGTGA. Here the CDR3 DNA reads TGTGCCAGCAGCTTAAGGCCGGAATCTAACTATGGCTACACCTTC. It specifies CASSLRPESNYGYTF.

This chain links TRBV5-1 with TRBJ1-1, with D maybe TRBD1 (5 bases). The germline CDR1 and CDR2 sequences are SGHRS and YFSETQ. With 1 base removed from V and 1 base from J, the gap between germline ends came to 20 bases. This CDR3 contains 18 residues. CDR3 DNA sequence: TGCGCCAGCAGCTTGAGGGCAGGGACTGGTAGGTCGAACACTGAAGCTTTCTTT. It specifies CASSLRAGTGRSNTEAFF.

The chain joins TRBV30 to TRBJ1-5; TRBD1 matches 8 bases. V shed 2 bases, J shed 0 bases, and the junction held 6 bases outside the gene matches. Germline CDR1 and CDR2: GTSNPN and SVGIG (reference sequence). CDR3 length: 16 amino acids. CDR3 protein: CAWSPDRGYSNQPQHF. In DNA form, the CDR3 reads TGTGCCTGGAGTCCTGACAGGGGATATAGCAATCAGCCCCAGCATTTT.

This clone is labeled as medium-sized. The genes are TRBV4-3 and TRBJ1-3; TRBD1 might be the D (5 bases). Trimming cost V 1 base and J 0 bases, with 13 bases left between them. The V gene's germline CDR1 is LGHNA and CDR2 YSLEER. The CDR3 contains 17 residues. CDR3 amino acids: CASSQGSTAISGNTIYF. CDR3 nucleotides: TGCGCCAGCAGCCAAGGATCGACAGCCATCTCTGGAAACACCATATATTTT.

The V and J genes are TRBV28 and TRBJ1-4, with TRBD1 matching 7 bases. The CDR3 totals 13 residues. Germline V CDR1 and CDR2: MDHEN, SYDVKM. The V segment lost 4 bases and the J segment 7 bases; nucleotides outside the gene matches: 3. CDR3 in amino acids: CASSSGTAEKLFF. The DNA of the CDR3 is TGTGCCAGCAGTTCTGGGACAGCTGAAAAACTGTTTTTT.

The rearrangement joins TRBV11-1 to TRBJ2-1; no clear D. The CDR3 extends over 12 amino acids. V was trimmed by 6 bases and J by 11 bases, leaving 14 bases between them. CDR1 is SGHAT and CDR2 is FQDESV in the germline V gene (reference sequence). CDR3 DNA: TGTGCCAGCAGTCCCCTTGTGGGGAAGCAGTTCTTC. It encodes CASSPLVGKQFF.